This TCR beta chain emerged from a study of T cell changes during pregnancy in multiple sclerosis. There are 15 residues in the CDR3. The V and J ends lost 3 bases and 8 bases respectively, with 18 bases between them. The germline CDR1 and CDR2 sequences are SGHRS and YFSETQ. Method: immunoSEQ multiplex PCR; TCRdb's copy keeps in-frame clones and lacks some. The table has tens of thousands of clones, around 92% seen once. Material: CD8+ T cells from peripheral blood mononuclear cells, obtained in the third trimester of pregnancy. The clonotype originates from a female donor in good health, enrolled as a control in a pregnancy study. The V call is TRBV5-1, the J call TRBJ2-1; TRBD1 is a possible D gene (6 bases). This CDR3 is CASSSSGQGTDEQFF. The CDR3 nucleotides read TGCGCCAGCAGCTCGTCGGGTCAGGGGACGGATGAGCAGTTCTTC.